This is a list of T cell receptor beta chains from one sample in a study of regulatory T cells in long-lasting Graves disease. TCRdb independently ran MiXCR on the multiplex PCR reads; one entry per CDR3 protein. This table holds roughly 500,000 distinct CDR3 sequences, about 11% found once. The sample also formed part of further work on T cells in Graves' hyperthyroidism and ophthalmopathy.

Here the sequenced sample was peripheral blood mononuclear cells (PBMCs), taken at new diagnosis, from a patient treated with antithyroid drugs. The source of these receptors is a woman aged 25 to 45 with Graves disease. CDR3s include the opening cysteine and the closing phenylalanine or tryptophan. D genes are given only for firm matches.

D gene	V gene	CDR3 length	J gene	CDR3 protein
.	TRBV27	15	TRBJ2-1	CASTVGSNRGNEQFF
TRBD2	TRBV5-1	17	TRBJ2-2	CASSPGLAGPNTGELFF
.	TRBV3-1	12	TRBJ2-7	CASSPSGYEHYF
.	TRBV19	14	TRBJ1-2	CASIADEPPYGYTF
.	TRBV2	14	TRBJ1-5	CASSDSGGDQPQHF
.	TRBV2	16	TRBJ1-6	CASRRQRSSYNSPLHF
.	TRBV7-8	12	TRBJ1-1	CASSLGGEEAFF
.	TRBV28	13	TRBJ2-5	CASGRGSIQTQYF
.	TRBV4-3	15	TRBJ2-1	CASSQAIRLGDEQFF
TRBD1	TRBV6-4	14	TRBJ1-1	CASRAGQTYTEAFF
.	TRBV11-1	17	TRBJ2-7	CASSQVAPSGLVYEQYF
TRBD2	TRBV20-1	13	TRBJ2-7	CSAWAGGAYEQYF
.	TRBV6-2/TRBV6-3	15	TRBJ1-6	CAGGEGGSRDSPLHF
TRBD1	TRBV27	14	TRBJ2-7	CASSPLDRGHEQYF
TRBD1	TRBV28	15	TRBJ2-3	CASSFETGDTDTQYF
TRBD1	TRBV7-8	15	TRBJ2-1	CASSLEGQSLWEQFF
.	TRBV12-5	14	TRBJ2-3	CASGPSRGTDTQYF
.	TRBV2	15	TRBJ1-2	CASSESNRGRNGYTF
TRBD2	TRBV13	13	TRBJ2-2	CASSSSGRGELFF
.	TRBV19	15	TRBJ1-2	CASSISGGQPYGYTF
.	TRBV15	14	TRBJ1-1	CATSRDRGRTEAFF
TRBD2	TRBV7-2	15	TRBJ2-2	CASSLTSGSSGELFF
TRBD2	TRBV5-1	14	TRBJ2-7	CASRSGTIGYEQYF
.	TRBV7-9	14	TRBJ1-4	CASTVDLGREKLFF
.	TRBV6-2/TRBV6-3	15	TRBJ1-5	CASSYSNMGNQPQHF
.	TRBV7-9	13	TRBJ2-2	CASRPGSTGELFF
.	TRBV14	16	TRBJ2-3	CASSQVRGRWTDTQYF
.	TRBV28	16	TRBJ1-5	CASSLPGVGSNQPQHF
TRBD1	TRBV2	14	TRBJ1-3	CATGTGVSGNTIYF
TRBD1	TRBV28	14	TRBJ1-1	CASSLWDRGTEAFF
.	TRBV11-2	15	TRBJ2-5	CASSLAPGRGETQYF
TRBD1	TRBV20-1	16	TRBJ2-7	CSARDLEQGDGYEQYF
.	TRBV7-2	15	TRBJ1-4	CASSSRRGTNEKLFF
TRBD1	TRBV20-1	12	TRBJ1-2	CSAGQGGYGYTF
.	TRBV11-2	15	TRBJ1-1	CASSLWGGVNTEAFF
.	TRBV10-3	12	TRBJ2-3	CAISDMRDTQYF
.	TRBV19	11	TRBJ1-2	CATWGNYGYTF
.	TRBV7-2	11	TRBJ2-4	CASSPRDIQYF
.	TRBV28	14	TRBJ2-2	CASSRQGLTGELFF
.	TRBV12-3/TRBV12-4	14	TRBJ2-7	CASSEHVGSAEQYF
.	TRBV12-3/TRBV12-4	14	TRBJ2-2	CASRGGIISGPVFF
TRBD1	TRBV29-1	15	TRBJ2-3	CSGFDRGGYTDAQYF
.	TRBV9	13	TRBJ1-6	CASSGDSYSPLHF
.	TRBV7-2	14	TRBJ1-6	CASSLQGGNSPLHF
TRBD1	TRBV11-2	13	TRBJ1-6	CASSIRGNVPLHF
.	TRBV20-1	12	TRBJ2-4	CSARDLTPTQYF
TRBD1	TRBV28	17	TRBJ1-5	CASSTDRGRLSNQPQHF
.	TRBV20-1	12	TRBJ2-1	CSALAGGDEQFF
TRBD1	TRBV7-2	14	TRBJ1-5	CASSYRGTGGAQHF
.	TRBV5-1	14	TRBJ2-1	CASSLDPRVHEQFF
.	TRBV6-5	14	TRBJ1-2	CASSSAGADWGYTF
TRBD2	TRBV9	15	TRBJ2-1	CASSVETSGDNEQFF
TRBD1	TRBV20-1	16	TRBJ1-2	CSASTPFVQGARGYTF
TRBD1	TRBV11-2	15	TRBJ2-7	CASSPTGTVFYEQYF
.	TRBV10-2	12	TRBJ1-1	CASSPGANEAFF
.	TRBV12-3/TRBV12-4	13	TRBJ2-2	CASTTPGTGELFF
.	TRBV19	13	TRBJ2-1	CASSIGPSLEQFF
.	TRBV19	14	TRBJ1-2	CASTNHDTLAGYTF
.	TRBV20-1	13	TRBJ1-2	CSAQESADYGYTF